Described below is a single T cell receptor (beta chain) sequence and its context. Trimming pared 2 bases from V and 6 bases from J, leaving 22 bases between. The CDR3 covers 17 residues. CDR1 is GTSNPN, CDR2 SVGIG, per germline (reference sequence). TCRdb keeps only in-frame clones here, not all; method: immunoSEQ multiplex PCR. Counted here are 300,000 to 400,000 clones, around 87% occurring once; the ten biggest clones make up around 15%. The data derive from a study of shared clonotypes between healthy human individuals. J is TRBJ2-2 and V is TRBV30; D could derive from TRBD1 or TRBD2 (5 bases each). This clonotype was sampled from a man aged 18 to 29 in good health. The sequencing input was memory CD8+ T cells sorted from blood. Subset meaning: CD45RO+ cells pooled with CCR7-negative TemRA cells. As DNA, the CDR3 is TGTGCCTGGAGTACTCCCTTTGGTGGGACGGGGTCCGGGGAGCTGTTTTTT. This encodes CAWSTPFGGTGSGELFF.